The next 28 T cell receptor beta chains were all read from a single sample in a study of T cells in Graves' hyperthyroidism and ophthalmopathy. Researchers took RNA transcripts and amplified the TCR beta CDR3 regions from them. HTBI primers were employed in a first-round RT-PCR of the TCR CDR3. TCRdb used MiXCR to reprocess the multiplex PCR reads, holding one entry per CDR3 protein. The sample holds hundreds of thousands of distinct CDR3 sequences, under 15% seen once. Sequencing was carried out using blood. All receptors come from a woman aged 30 to 39 with Graves' hyperthyroidism.

This clonotype was seen more than once but under ten times. This sequence joins TRBV20-1 and TRBJ2-5, with 7 bases aligning to TRBD2. CDR1 is DFQATT, CDR2 SNEGSKA, per germline (reference sequence). V gave up 7 bases and J gave up 5 bases; unmatched junction bases: 19. This CDR3 region has 16 residues. The CDR3 bases are TGCAGTGGGGAGGGATCTGGCGGGATGTCTGGGGAGACCCAGTACTTC. Encoded protein: CSGEGSGGMSGETQYF.

In this sample, this clonotype turned up a few times. V is TRBV30 and J is TRBJ1-1, with D unclear. The length of the CDR3 is 12 residues. The ends were cut back, 1 base at V and 1 base at J, with 4 bases in the middle. Per germline, CDR1 GTSNPN and CDR2 SVGIG (reference sequence). The CDR3 bases are TGTGCCTGGAGTGGACCGAACACTGAAGCTTTCTTT. Its translation: CAWSGPNTEAFF.

This clonotype came up a few times. This sequence joins TRBV10-3 and TRBJ2-7; D might be TRBD2 (5 bases). The CDR3 is 12 residues long. Looked up from germline, CDR1 is ENHRY and CDR2 is SYGVKD. Trimming took 8 bases from V and 5 from J, leaving 13 bases between them. The CDR3 is CAIGRGRDEQYF. The CDR3 nucleotides are TGTGCCATCGGCCGCGGGCGAGACGAGCAGTACTTC.

This clonotype was counted only a few times. This chain links TRBV4-2 with TRBJ2-7, with 7 bases lining up with TRBD1. Looked up from germline, CDR1 is LGHNA and CDR2 is YNFKEQ. The trim removed 0 bases at V and 2 bases at J, leaving 7 bases unmatched. The CDR3 length is 16 residues. CDR3 protein: CASSQDVRQGTYEQYF. In nucleotides, the CDR3 is TGTGCCAGCAGCCAAGATGTTAGACAGGGAACCTACGAGCAGTACTTC.

This clonotype has a count of ten or more. V and J are TRBV20-1 and TRBJ2-2; 7 bases are shared with TRBD2. Germline CDR1 DFQATT, CDR2 SNEGSKA (reference sequence). V lost 3 bases and J lost 5; bases outside the gene matches: 9. The CDR3 is 15 residues long. The DNA of the CDR3 is TGCAGTGCTAGGAACCCGGGAGGTGGGACCGGGGAGCTGTTTTTT. Protein product: CSARNPGGGTGELFF.

The rearrangement links TRBV6-5 to TRBJ1-2; D perhaps matches TRBD1 (6 bases). The CDR3 contains 15 residues. Looked up from germline, CDR1 is MNHEY and CDR2 is SVGAGI. V was shortened by 5 bases and J by 4 bases, with 17 bases between the two germline ends. Here the CDR3 DNA reads TGTGCCAGCAGTCCCGGGGGCACCTCGACCTATGGCTACACCTTC. Its protein is CASSPGGTSTYGYTF.

The chain carries TRBV9 and TRBJ2-2, with D tentatively TRBD2 (5 bases). The CDR3 is 16 amino acids. Per germline, CDR1 SGDLS and CDR2 YYNGEE. V was clipped by 0 bases and J by 0 bases, with 9 bases between them. The CDR3 region is CASSVEWTSNTGELFF. In DNA, the CDR3 is TGTGCCAGCAGCGTAGAGTGGACTTCGAACACCGGGGAGCTGTTTTTT.

This clonotype was counted many times. J is TRBJ2-7 and V is TRBV2; tentative D call: TRBD2 (6 bases). V lost 6 bases and J lost 4, with 19 bases in between. Germline CDR1 and CDR2: SNHLY and FYNNEI. There are 15 residues in the CDR3. The CDR3 here is CASRRNRDGTYEQYF. CDR3 DNA: TGTGCCAGCAGGAGAAACCGGGACGGGACTTACGAGCAGTACTTC.

This clonotype was seen many times. V and J are TRBV20-1 and TRBJ2-7, with D uncertain. The CDR3 runs 12 residues. Trimming cost V 2 bases and J 3 bases, with 8 bases left between them. CDR1 and CDR2 from the germline V gene are DFQATT and SNEGSKA (reference sequence). The CDR3 bases are TGCAGTGCTAGAAGGGAAGGCTACGAGCAGTACTTC. This gives the protein CSARREGYEQYF.

This clonotype was detected ten times or more. V gene TRBV29-1 combines with J gene TRBJ2-2; the D gene is possibly TRBD2 (6 bases). V lost 7 bases and J 1 base, leaving 16 bases between the germline ends. CDR3 length: 15 amino acids. Germline lookup yields CDR1 SQVTM and CDR2 ANQGSEA. The CDR3 is CSAGTRRGNTGELFF. Written as DNA, the CDR3 is TGCAGCGCCGGGACCCGGCGGGGGAACACCGGGGAGCTGTTTTTT.

This clonotype was seen repeatedly, ten times or more. The J gene is TRBJ2-2, the V gene TRBV12-3 or TRBV12-4; D possibly corresponds to TRBD1 (6 bases). The V end lost 6 bases, the J end lost 0 bases, and 8 bases lay between the germline ends. CDR3 size: 14 residues. The CDR3 sequence is CASRSGANTGELFF. The DNA for the CDR3 is TGTGCCAGCAGATCAGGGGCGAACACCGGGGAGCTGTTTTTT.

This clonotype was counted at least ten times. The chain recombines TRBV3-1 with TRBJ2-3, with 9 bases identical to TRBD2. Germline V gene data show CDR1 as LGHDT and CDR2 as YNNKEL (reference sequence). Trimming at V came to 3 bases and at J to 0 bases, leaving 4 bases not matched to a gene. The CDR3 spans 16 residues. The CDR3 sequence is CASSQYTSGSTDTQYF. The DNA of the CDR3 is TGTGCCAGCAGCCAGTATACTAGCGGGAGCACAGATACGCAGTATTTT.

The chain uses TRBV29-1 and TRBJ1-1; D is perhaps TRBD1 (5 bases). Trimming removed 6 bases from V and 2 bases from J, with 19 bases in between. The CDR3 extends over 15 amino acids. The V gene's germline CDR1 is SQVTM and CDR2 ANQGSEA. This CDR3 reads CSVEPRQSPNTEAFF. DNA of the CDR3: TGCAGCGTCGAACCGCGACAGAGTCCCAACACTGAAGCTTTCTTT.

A word on this clonotype: As the CDR3 is not closed by the conserved phenylalanine or tryptophan, this likely results from a read error. The chain combines TRBV2 with TRBJ2-3; TRBD2 agrees at 14 bases. V shed 6 bases and J 1 base; nucleotides not matched to a gene: 0. This CDR3 region has 15 residues. CDR1 and CDR2 from the germline V gene are SNHLY and FYNNEI. CDR3 nucleotides: TGTGCCAGCAGGGGACTAGCGGGAGGCACAGATACGCAGTATCTT. Amino acid sequence: CASRGLAGGTDTQYL.

This clonotype has a count of ten or more. The chain employs TRBV20-1 and TRBJ2-5; maybe TRBD2 (6 bases). The CDR3 consists of 14 residues. V lost 4 bases to trimming and J lost 4 bases, with 16 bases between them. Germline values: CDR1 DFQATT, CDR2 SNEGSKA (reference sequence). The CDR3 DNA sequence: TGCAGTGCTATCAAATTCAGTAGCGGAGAGACCCAGTACTTC. The encoded protein is CSAIKFSSGETQYF.

This clonotype was counted ten times or more. V gene TRBV28 combines with J gene TRBJ2-7, with 7 bases lining up with TRBD1. The V and J ends lost 2 bases and 3 bases, in that order; junction bases with no gene match: 4. CDR1 and CDR2 from the germline V gene are MDHEN and SYDVKM. The CDR3 covers 14 residues. CDR3 DNA: TGTGCCAGCAGTTTAAAGAACAGGGGCTACGAGCAGTACTTC. Amino acids: CASSLKNRGYEQYF. Full variable domain (outside the CDR3, taken from reference TRBV28 and TRBJ2-7): DVKVTQSSRYLVKRTGEKVFLECVQDMDHENMFWYRQDPGLGLRLIYFSYDVKMKEKGDIPEGYSVSREKKERFSLILESASTNQTSMYLCASSLKNRGYEQYFGPGTRLTVT.

The sample holds many counts of this clonotype. The chain employs TRBV3-1 and TRBJ1-1; the D is unclear. Germline CDR1 is LGHDT and CDR2 is YNNKEL (reference sequence). The CDR3 extends over 15 amino acids. V was pared by 4 bases and J by 3 bases, with 15 bases between. The DNA for the CDR3 is TGTGCCAGCAGCCCCAAATCCGGGCACTACACTGAAGCTTTCTTT. Encoded protein: CASSPKSGHYTEAFF.

V and J are TRBV6-5 and TRBJ1-6; no definite D call. The CDR3 runs 12 residues. Germline V gene data show CDR1 as MNHEY and CDR2 as SVGAGI. V was clipped by 2 bases and J by 7 bases, with 3 bases between them. This CDR3 reads CASSYRNSPLHF. The CDR3 DNA sequence: TGTGCCAGCAGTTACAGGAATTCACCCCTCCACTTT.

In its sample, this clonotype was seen many times. CDR3 nucleotide sequence: TGCGCCAGCAGCGAAATCCAGGGGGCGAACACTGAAGCTTTCTTT. Translation gives CASSEIQGANTEAFF. V and J are TRBV5-1 and TRBJ1-1, with 8 positions matching TRBD1. This CDR3 is 15 amino acids long. Germline-derived CDR1 and CDR2 are SGHRS and YFSETQ. V lost 4 bases and J lost 1; bases outside the gene matches: 6.

This clonotype was found many times. V and J are TRBV12-3 or TRBV12-4 and TRBJ1-1, with D possibly TRBD1 on 5 matching bases. The germline V and J ends were trimmed by 7 bases and 2 bases, with 11 bases remaining between them. This CDR3 has 13 amino acids. The CDR3 DNA reads TGTGCCAGCAAGAGGGACGGCAACACTGAAGCTTTCTTT. Translated: CASKRDGNTEAFF.

Many counts were recorded for this clonotype. Compared with germline, one end of the junction differs, possibly owing to a read error. The chain has TRBV6-1 and TRBJ1-1, with D unresolved. The CDR3 is 12 amino acids. Per the germline V gene, CDR1 is MNHNS and CDR2 is SASEGT. This chain's CDR3 is CASTEVGSEAFF. The CDR3 DNA sequence: TGTGCCAGCACTGAAGTGGGGTCTGAAGCTTTCTTT.

This clonotype was recorded at least ten times. The chain is built from TRBV5-5 and TRBJ1-2; 10 bases are shared with TRBD1. The junction had 5 bases not matched to a gene; V was cut back by 4 bases and J by 5 bases. Per the germline V gene, CDR1 is SGHKS and CDR2 is YYEKEE (reference sequence). This CDR3 comprises 14 residues. The CDR3 is CASSVRDRGYGYTF. The CDR3 DNA reads as TGTGCCAGCAGCGTCCGGGACAGGGGATATGGCTACACCTTC. Full variable domain (missing parts from reference TRBV5-5 and TRBJ1-2): DAGVTQSPTHLIKTRGQQVTLRCSPISGHKSVSWYQQVLGQGPQFIFQYYEKEERGRGNFPDRFSARQFPNYSSELNVNALLLGDSALYLCASSVRDRGYGYTFGSGTRLTVV.

This clonotype was counted many times. CDR3 sequence reads: CATSDFQGPGDTQYF. The DNA for the CDR3 is TGTGCCACCAGTGATTTCCAGGGGCCAGGAGATACGCAGTATTTT. The chain combines TRBV24-1 with TRBJ2-3, with D possibly being TRBD1 (6 bases). From germline, CDR1 is KGHDR and CDR2 SFDVKD. CDR3 length: 15 residues. V was clipped by 1 base and J by 5 bases, with 12 bases between them.

The chain uses TRBV7-9 and TRBJ2-7, with 11 bases that match TRBD2. Germline CDR1 reads SEHNR; CDR2 reads FQNEAQ (reference sequence). V was pared by 4 bases and J by 1 base, with 9 bases of the junction left unmatched. CDR3 length equals 17 residues. The CDR3 loop reads CASSSTLGLADSYEQYF. Here the CDR3 DNA reads TGTGCCAGCAGCTCGACCCTGGGACTAGCGGATTCCTACGAGCAGTACTTC. The whole variable domain, filled in from reference TRBV7-9 and TRBJ2-7, reads DTGVSQNPRHKITKRGQNVTFRCDPISEHNRLYWYRQTLGQGPEFLTYFQNEAQLEKSRLLSDRFSAERPKGSFSTLEIQRTEQGDSAMYLCASSSTLGLADSYEQYFGPGTRLTVT.

This clonotype was recorded many times. The genes are TRBV29-1 and TRBJ2-3; no reliable D call. Germline loops: CDR1 SQVTM, CDR2 ANQGSEA. This CDR3 contains 12 residues. V lost 4 bases, J lost 5 bases, and 10 bases lay in between. In nucleotides, the CDR3 is TGCAGCGTTGGTAATCGAGTAGATACGCAGTATTTT. It translates to CSVGNRVDTQYF.

This clonotype was picked up many times. This chain connects TRBV27 to TRBJ1-3, with D hard to call. Germline V gene sequence: CDR1 MNHEY, CDR2 SMNVEV (reference sequence). This CDR3 comprises 13 residues. Trimming stripped 6 bases from V and 0 bases from J, with 6 bases between. DNA of the CDR3: TGTGCCAGCAGGGACTCCTCTGGAAACACCATATATTTT. The encoded protein is CASRDSSGNTIYF.

This clonotype was observed at least ten times. V is TRBV30 and J is TRBJ1-2; D gene ambiguous. This CDR3 has 15 residues. Trimming took 3 bases from V and 4 from J, leaving 18 bases between them. The germline V gene encodes CDR1 GTSNPN and CDR2 SVGIG (reference sequence). Here the CDR3 DNA reads TGTGCCTGGAGGTCCGGGCACAAAATGTTCTATGGCTACACCTTC. Translated, it gives CAWRSGHKMFYGYTF.

The table lists this clonotype with many counts. The rearrangement links TRBV30 to TRBJ2-2; possibly TRBD1 for D (6 bases). V lost 5 bases, J lost 5 bases, and 9 bases lay in between. Germline CDR1 is GTSNPN and CDR2 is SVGIG (reference sequence). There are 12 residues in the CDR3. CDR3: CAWQRGTGELFF. DNA of the CDR3: TGTGCCTGGCAAAGGGGGACCGGGGAGCTGTTTTTT.